Each of the 32 T cell receptor beta chains below was sequenced from the same sample in a study of type 1 regulatory T cells. TCRdb redid the calling of the reads with MiXCR, one entry per CDR3 protein. The sample contains about 100,000 distinct CDR3 sequences, around 30% of which appear only once. Specimen: CD4+ T cells, either the whole sample or a sorted fraction (not recorded which). The receptors come from a human donor in good health.

The chain is built from TRBV7-3 and TRBJ2-7; 7 bases are shared with TRBD1. CDR1 is SGHTA and CDR2 is FQGTGA in the germline V gene. V was clipped by 3 bases and J by 6 bases; unmatched bases: 8. This CDR3 has 14 residues. CDR3 coding DNA: TGTGCCAGCAGCTTGACCGGGACAGCTCGCGAGCAGTACTTC. It codes for CASSLTGTAREQYF. The full variable domain, in which reference TRBV7-3 and TRBJ2-7 provide the parts outside the CDR3, is GAGVSQTPSNKVTEKGKYVELRCDPISGHTALYWYRQSLGQGPEFLIYFQGTGAADDSGLPNDRFFAVRPEGSVSTLKIQRTERGDSAVYLCASSLTGTAREQYFGPGTRLTVT.

J is TRBJ2-6 and V is TRBV30; unclear D gene. The CDR3 is made up of 14 amino acids. Trimming stripped 0 bases from V and 1 base from J, with 4 bases between. Germline V gene lookup returns CDR1 GTSNPN and CDR2 SVGIG (reference sequence). Here the CDR3 reads CAWSVGSGANVLTF. CDR3 nucleotides: TGTGCCTGGAGTGTAGGGTCTGGGGCCAACGTCCTGACTTTC.

There are many counts of this clonotype. The J gene is TRBJ1-4, the V gene TRBV4-1; a possible D gene is TRBD1 (6 bases). CDR1 is MGHRA and CDR2 is YSYEKL in the germline V gene. This CDR3 has 14 amino acids. Trimming stripped 4 bases from V and 8 bases from J, with 14 bases between. The CDR3 coding sequence is TGCGCCAGCAGCCGTCCCGGACAGCCAGAAAAACTGTTTTTT. Translating gives CASSRPGQPEKLFF.

This clonotype has just a few counts. The chain carries TRBV27 and TRBJ1-6; the D is unclear. The CDR3 consists of 15 residues. Trimming removed 5 bases from V and 7 bases from J, with 15 bases in between. CDR1 is MNHEY, CDR2 SMNVEV, per germline (reference sequence). The CDR3 reads CASSRVEGLNSPLHF. The CDR3 nucleotides read TGTGCCAGCAGTCGGGTCGAAGGGCTCAATTCACCCCTCCACTTT.

The gene calls are TRBV4-1 and TRBJ2-5; D gene unclear. CDR3 length: 16 amino acids. The germline gives CDR1 MGHRA, CDR2 YSYEKL. V was cut by 1 base and J by 2 bases, with 14 bases left in between. The CDR3 here is CASSQVSSILQETQYF. The CDR3 region has the DNA TGCGCCAGCAGCCAAGTTTCCAGCATCCTTCAAGAGACCCAGTACTTC.

The chain is built from TRBV19 and TRBJ1-1, with no clear D. The germline gives CDR1 LNHDA, CDR2 SQIVND (reference sequence). CDR3 length: 14 residues. Trimming pared 3 bases from V and 1 base from J, leaving 9 bases between. The chain's CDR3 is CASSIGGRNTEAFF. Written as DNA, the CDR3 is TGTGCCAGTAGTATCGGTGGGCGGAACACTGAAGCTTTCTTT.

This clonotype appeared a few times. This sequence joins TRBV5-1 and TRBJ1-2, with D possibly TRBD1 on 5 matching bases. This CDR3 spans 15 amino acids. Germline V gene sequence: CDR1 SGHRS, CDR2 YFSETQ. The V and J ends lost 0 bases and 7 bases respectively, with 16 bases between them. CDR3 in amino acids: CASSLEEGQGAGYTF. CDR3 DNA: TGCGCCAGCAGCTTGGAGGAGGGCCAGGGCGCTGGCTACACCTTC.

This chain connects TRBV19 to TRBJ2-7; no firm D call. CDR1 is LNHDA and CDR2 is SQIVND in the germline V gene (reference sequence). Trimming took 4 bases from V and 2 from J, leaving 12 bases between them. The CDR3 is made up of 14 amino acids. DNA of the CDR3: TGTGCCAGTAGTAAGGCCCCACAAACCTACGAGCAGTACTTC. It encodes CASSKAPQTYEQYF.

The chain recombines TRBV3-1 with TRBJ2-1; possibly TRBD1 or TRBD2 for D (6 bases each). In germline, CDR1 is LGHDT, CDR2 YNNKEL (reference sequence). V lost 4 bases, J lost 14 bases, and 15 bases lay in between. The CDR3 totals 12 residues. The CDR3 loop reads CASSRLQGGKFF. In DNA, the CDR3 is TGTGCCAGCAGCCGACTTCAAGGGGGGAAGTTCTTC.

This sequence joins TRBV13 and TRBJ2-7; 12 positions match TRBD2. Germline CDR1 reads PRHDT; CDR2 reads FYEKMQ (reference sequence). The V gene end was trimmed by 5 bases and the J gene end by 3 bases; junction bases not matched to a gene: 11. CDR3 length: 17 residues. CDR3 residues: CASSPEGLAGGGYEQYF. The DNA for the CDR3 is TGTGCCAGCAGCCCCGAGGGGCTAGCGGGAGGGGGCTACGAGCAGTACTTC.

Only a few counts were recorded for this clonotype. This chain links TRBV25-1 with TRBJ1-1, with TRBD1 identical over 9 bases. The V gene end was trimmed by 4 bases and the J gene end by 11 bases; junction bases not matched to a gene: 8. This CDR3 contains 13 residues. The germline V gene has CDR1 MGHDK and CDR2 SYGVNS. CDR3: CASSADRGPRAFF. CDR3 bases: TGTGCCAGCAGTGCGGACAGGGGACCGCGGGCTTTCTTT.

The table lists this clonotype with a count of one. This chain joins TRBV7-2 and TRBJ1-2, with a tentative D call TRBD1 (5 bases). Germline values: CDR1 SGHTA, CDR2 FQGNSA. CDR3 length: 20 residues. V gave up 4 bases and J gave up 6 bases, with 33 bases separating them. This chain's CDR3 is CASSSKNHEGLLQGAHGYTF. Written as DNA, the CDR3 is TGTGCCAGCAGCTCTAAAAATCATGAAGGGTTACTGCAGGGAGCACATGGCTACACCTTC.

This clonotype was seen ten or more times. The V gene is TRBV28, the J gene TRBJ2-4; 8 bases are a match to TRBD1. Trimming removed 6 bases from V and 7 bases from J; junction bases left unmatched: 2. CDR3 length: 12 amino acids. Germline V lookup: CDR1 MDHEN, CDR2 SYDVKM. For the CDR3, the DNA is TGTGCCAGCAGACGACAGGGGAACATTCAGTACTTC. This translates into CASRRQGNIQYF.

This clonotype was seen more than once but under ten times. The chain recombines TRBV6-1 with TRBJ2-3; 11 bases line up with TRBD2. The germline gives CDR1 MNHNS, CDR2 SASEGT. V lost 4 bases and J lost 3; bases outside the gene matches: 6. CDR3 length equals 16 residues. Written as DNA, the CDR3 is TGTGCCAGCAGTGCCGAGACTAGCGGGACGACAGATACGCAGTATTTT. Encoded protein: CASSAETSGTTDTQYF.

This chain joins TRBV20-1 and TRBJ1-1; D not resolved. In germline, CDR1 is DFQATT, CDR2 SNEGSKA (reference sequence). The CDR3 consists of 13 residues. Trimming removed 3 bases from V and 0 bases from J, with 8 bases in between. The CDR3 region is CSARVKLNTEAFF. DNA of the CDR3: TGCAGTGCTAGGGTTAAGCTGAACACTGAAGCTTTCTTT.

This chain connects TRBV6-5 to TRBJ2-2; D may be TRBD1 or TRBD2 (5 bases each). The CDR3 is 15 amino acids. CDR1 is MNHEY and CDR2 is SVGAGI in the germline V gene. Deletions cut 1 base from V and 5 bases from J, with 11 bases between. The CDR3 DNA is TGTGCCAGCAGTTACTGGGGGTCAGGGACCGGGGAGCTGTTTTTT. Translated, it gives CASSYWGSGTGELFF.

The rearrangement joins TRBV28 to TRBJ2-7, with 8 bases identical to TRBD1. The J segment lost 9 bases and the V segment lost 4 bases, leaving 2 bases of the junction unmatched. Per the germline V gene, CDR1 is MDHEN and CDR2 is SYDVKM. This CDR3 has 11 residues. CDR3 region: CASSSGGAQYF. The CDR3 coding sequence is TGTGCCAGCAGTTCAGGGGGCGCGCAGTACTTC.

Of note for this clonotype: A read error may explain this, as a much larger clone is one base away. CDR3 in DNA: TGCAGTGCTAGTTGGGGGACACGATCCTACAATGAGCAGTTCTTC. It specifies CSASWGTRSYNEQFF. The chain uses TRBV20-1 and TRBJ2-1, with D possibly being TRBD1 (6 bases). CDR1 is DFQATT, CDR2 SNEGSKA, per germline (reference sequence). V lost 3 bases and J lost 1, with 13 bases in between. CDR3 length: 15 amino acids.

The V gene is TRBV10-3, the J gene TRBJ1-1, with TRBD1 identical over 8 bases. This CDR3 has 13 residues. J was trimmed by 3 bases and V by 7 bases; bases with no gene match: 4. Looked up from germline, CDR1 is ENHRY and CDR2 is SYGVKD. CDR3 bases: TGTGCCATCACCCCGACAGGGGACACTGAAGCTTTCTTT. It specifies CAITPTGDTEAFF.

The gene calls are TRBV5-6 and TRBJ2-2; tentative D call: TRBD2 (5 bases). Germline values: CDR1 SGHDT, CDR2 YYEEEE. The CDR3 runs 15 residues. With 4 bases removed from V and 3 bases from J, the gap between germline ends came to 13 bases. This CDR3 reads CASSANRGDTGELFF. In DNA, the CDR3 is TGTGCCAGCAGCGCGAACCGGGGAGACACCGGGGAGCTGTTTTTT.

This clonotype was seen more than once but under ten times. The chain joins TRBV6-1 to TRBJ1-1, with unresolved D. This CDR3 region has 14 residues. Germline values: CDR1 MNHNS, CDR2 SASEGT. Trimming took 5 bases from V and 3 from J, leaving 13 bases between them. In DNA, the CDR3 is TGTGCCAGCAGTCATACAACCGGGGACACTGAAGCTTTCTTT. Translating it yields CASSHTTGDTEAFF.

This clonotype has a single count. The junction shows a germline mismatch at one end, possibly a read error. This rearrangement joins TRBV6-2 or TRBV6-3 to TRBJ2-6; perhaps TRBD2 as D (5 bases). From germline, CDR1 is MNHEY and CDR2 SVGEGT. The CDR3 is 10 residues long. DNA for the CDR3: TGTACCAGCAGTTCGGGATTCCTGACTTTC. It translates to CTSSSGFLTF.

This clonotype was picked up a small number of times. The chain links TRBV14 to TRBJ2-1; D may be TRBD2 (6 bases). Germline V gene lookup returns CDR1 SGHDN and CDR2 FVKESK. This CDR3 contains 14 residues. Deletions cut 3 bases from V and 2 bases from J, with 8 bases between. The CDR3 loop is CASSQPGAYNEQFF. CDR3 sequence (DNA): TGTGCCAGCAGCCAGCCGGGAGCCTACAATGAGCAGTTCTTC. The variable domain in full, completed from reference TRBV14 and TRBJ2-1, reads EAGVTQFPSHSVIEKGQTVTLRCDPISGHDNLYWYRRVMGKEIKFLLHFVKESKQDESGMPNNRFLAERTGGTYSTLKVQPAELEDSGVYFCASSQPGAYNEQFFGPGTRLTVL.

V and J are TRBV6-5 and TRBJ2-3, with D perhaps matching TRBD2 (5 bases). The CDR3 sequence is 13 residues long. The germline CDR1 and CDR2 sequences are MNHEY and SVGAGI. V was pared by 6 bases and J by 0 bases, with 7 bases between. The chain's CDR3 is CASRRESTDTQYF. The CDR3 DNA reads TGTGCCAGCAGAAGGGAGAGCACAGATACGCAGTATTTT.

This clonotype was counted between two and nine times. The V call is TRBV18, the J call TRBJ2-1, with D possibly being TRBD2 (5 bases). The CDR3 length is 15 residues. V gave up 2 bases and J gave up 7 bases, with 15 bases separating them. Germline-derived CDR1 and CDR2 are KGHSH and LQKENI. The CDR3 sequence: CASSPSGLVHNEQFF. Written as DNA, the CDR3 is TGTGCCAGCTCACCATCCGGACTCGTGCATAATGAGCAGTTCTTC.

The chain combines TRBV29-1 with TRBJ2-7, with TRBD1 matching 7 bases. The length of the CDR3 is 12 residues. Germline assignment: CDR1 SQVTM and CDR2 ANQGSEA. The ends lost 4 bases at V and 4 bases at J; junction bases unmatched: 4. In DNA form, the CDR3 reads TGCAGCGTTGTAGGGGGCGCTTACGAGCAGTACTTC. This sequence encodes CSVVGGAYEQYF.

The rearrangement links TRBV28 to TRBJ2-6; tentatively, D is TRBD2 (6 bases). V lost 5 bases, J lost 3 bases, and 17 bases lay in between. This CDR3 has 17 residues. CDR1 MDHEN and CDR2 SYDVKM come from the germline V gene. The CDR3 region is CASSKTGGGYGANVLTF. DNA for the CDR3: TGTGCCAGCAGTAAGACCGGGGGTGGATATGGGGCCAACGTCCTGACTTTC.

A few counts support this clonotype. The V gene is TRBV27, the J gene TRBJ2-7, with D tentatively TRBD2 (5 bases). Trimming removed 8 bases at V and 5 bases at J, with 25 bases between. The CDR3 runs 16 residues. CDR1 and CDR2 (germline): MNHEY, SMNVEV (reference sequence). This CDR3 reads CASQEAGDENFDEQYF. DNA of the CDR3: TGTGCCAGCCAAGAGGCGGGCGACGAAAACTTTGACGAGCAGTACTTC.

The V and J genes are TRBV7-8 and TRBJ2-7; the match to TRBD2 covers 10 bases. CDR1 and CDR2 from the germline V gene are SGHVS and FQNEAQ. The CDR3 is made up of 12 amino acids. V lost 3 bases to trimming and J lost 12 bases; unmatched junction nucleotides: 5. In DNA, the CDR3 is TGTGCCAGCAGCTTTCTAGCGGGAGAACCGTACTTC. Translating it yields CASSFLAGEPYF.

This clonotype appeared a few times. The chain links TRBV7-9 to TRBJ1-1; perhaps TRBD1 as D (6 bases). CDR1 SEHNR and CDR2 FQNEAQ come from the germline V gene (reference sequence). V was trimmed by 2 bases and J by 7 bases, leaving 14 bases between them. The CDR3 covers 14 residues. The CDR3 region is CASSLMGGSDEAFF. The DNA for the CDR3 is TGTGCCAGCAGCTTAATGGGGGGCTCGGATGAAGCTTTCTTT.

The chain recombines TRBV20-1 with TRBJ1-3; 7 bases agree with TRBD1. Per the germline V gene, CDR1 is DFQATT and CDR2 is SNEGSKA (reference sequence). The trim removed 4 bases at V and 2 bases at J, leaving 2 bases unmatched. This CDR3 contains 13 residues. The CDR3 DNA reads TGCAGTGCTACAGACAGGGCTGGAAACACCATATATTTT. It is translated as CSATDRAGNTIYF.

The chain employs TRBV6-6 and TRBJ1-1, with a tentative D call TRBD1 (5 bases). V shed 0 bases and J shed 5 bases, with 16 bases lying between them. The CDR3 runs to 16 residues. CDR1 is MNHNY, CDR2 SVGAGI, per germline (reference sequence). CDR3 in DNA: TGTGCCAGCAGTTACTCGATTAGGACGGGGGGGACTGAAGCTTTCTTT. Translation: CASSYSIRTGGTEAFF.